This TCR beta chain was captured in a study of T cells in Graves' hyperthyroidism and ophthalmopathy (dated by TCRdb to about 2019). About the study as a whole: Peripheral blood was sampled at the time of initial diagnosis, prior to any treatment. In more than 5 Graves' hyperthyroidism patients, the study also compared T-cell repertoires from thyroid tissue with T-cell repertoires from blood. Prospective prediction of ophthalmopathy was tested in an independent validation cohort of under 20 hyperthyroidism patients and roughly 16 patients who later progressed to ophthalmopathy. For training and testing, the 80 to 100 patients in the discovery cohort were randomly divided in a 7:3 ratio. According to the paper, TCR Vbeta CDR3 sequencing was carried out on 135 peripheral blood samples, which came from 40 to 45 ophthalmopathy, around 74 hyperthyroidism and approximately 17 progressor patients. After blood sampling, hyperthyroidism patients were treated with methimazole at a starting dose of 30 mg daily, and ophthalmopathy patients were treated with high-dose intravenous methylprednisolone. TCR V-J signatures able to tell the groups apart were searched for in a discovery cohort of 100 patients, of whom more than 40 had Graves' ophthalmopathy and 57 had stable Graves' hyperthyroidism. On the study overall, not on this receptor specifically: In validation, the model predicted progression to ophthalmopathy a median of about 6.5 months before onset, with about 64% sensitivity and just under 75% specificity. A 13 V-J signature model separated ophthalmopathy from stable hyperthyroidism, with about 88% sensitivity and 81.08% specificity in cross-validation and 80%/75% in testing. Most expanded thyroid clonotypes (frequency above 0.001) were also detected in blood, suggesting blood repertoires may reflect thyroid immune responses. No statistical method was used to fix the sample size in advance, and group allocation was not hidden from the investigators.

In the ophthalmopathy patients, disease was moderately to severely active, with a Clinical Activity Score of 3 or more, a NOSPECS grade of 4 or more, and a duration of less than 3 months. Exclusion was applied to patients with uncontrolled infections, other autoimmune diseases, pregnancy or lactation. Diagnoses were based on clinical symptoms, serum thyroxine and TRAb, thyroid ultrasound and orbital computed tomography. PBMCs were separated from 10 ml of fresh peripheral blood using Ficoll-Paque density gradient centrifugation. Total RNA was extracted using Trizol reagent, and RNA quality was assessed on an Agilent 2100 Bioanalyzer. CDR3 length: 13 amino acids, cysteine to phenylalanine. Only the CDR3 DNA is retained, 39 bases long and in frame from the first base. Relative to germline, V is missing 9 bases and J is missing 2 bases, with 5 bases of the junction outside any gene match. Per the germline V gene, KGHDR is the CDR1 and SFDVKD is the CDR2.

TCR beta CDR3 regions were amplified from RNA transcripts. The TCR CDR3 was subjected to a first round of RT-PCR using the HTBI primer set and the Qiagen OneStep RT-PCR kit. Libraries were constructed in a second round of multiplex PCR, after which size selection and purification were carried out. The libraries were sequenced on an Illumina HiSeq2000 using paired-end 100 bp reads. The study's processing was this. SOAPnuke was used to process the raw data, throwing out any read that contained adapters or uncalled bases, had a mean Phred below 15, or lacked an exact constant-primer or identifier match. COPE v1.2.5 was used to merge the high-quality paired reads, and each unique nucleotide sequence was defined as a clonotype. Clonotypes were aligned to IMGT TRBV, TRBD and TRBJ reference segments using MiTCR v1.1. Analysis was restricted to V-J combinations with a frequency above 0.0001, which covered just over 98% of repertoires. The TCS score was defined as F50 (clonal expansion) divided by E x V (chaos), with BLOSUM62-based TCRdist calculated between CDR3 peptides within each V-J. Welch's t-statistics and random forest reduced 500 to 550 V-J features to roughly 13, which were used in a naive Bayes classifier (R e1071). The public reads were reanalyzed by TCRdb: fastp trimming at Q25, MiXCR alignment, in-frame beta chains only. CDR3 protein sequences are deduplicated, and each keeps its most common genes and DNA. The V and J calls were not made by the authors but by TCRdb's processing. The sample yields 400,000 to 500,000 distinct CDR3 sequences; 14% to 15% were counted once. In total, the top ten clones hold roughly 13% of the sample.

The table lists this clonotype with a few counts. The target of this receptor is not known. No much larger clonotype is one base removed from it; base qualities were not supplied. The source of this sequence is a man between 18 and 35 years old with Graves' ophthalmopathy. The specimen sequenced was blood. The chain is assembled from TRBV24-1 and TRBJ2-7, and 8 junction bases match TRBD1. The CDR3: CATGDRTTYEQYF. The DNA sequence reads TGTGCCACCGGGGACAGGACAACCTACGAGCAGTACTTC.